This passage covers 10 T cell receptor beta chains from one sample sequenced in a study of cytomegalovirus exposure and HLA in healthy donors. PCR involved 60 Vbeta and 13 Jbeta primers. Sequencing was performed with immunoSEQ multiplex PCR; in TCRdb, only in-frame clones are kept and a portion is missing. This table holds some 120,000 clones, approximately 82% found once. Specimen: PBMCs. The receptor source for this set is a woman between 18 and 30 years old in good health and CMV-seropositive.

The chain couples TRBV30 to TRBJ1-2; possible D gene TRBD1, 6 bases. CDR3 length: 13 residues. V was pared by 3 bases and J by 6 bases, with 14 bases between. The V gene's germline CDR1 is GTSNPN and CDR2 SVGIG (reference sequence). In DNA, the CDR3 is TGTGCCTGGAGGAGACGGGGGGCAAATGGCTACACCTTC. This encodes CAWRRRGANGYTF.

In this sample, this clone turned up once. The genes are TRBV5-4 and TRBJ1-1, with 8 bases lining up with TRBD1. J gave up 5 bases and V 2 bases, and 8 bases lay outside the gene matches. CDR1 and CDR2 (germline): SGHNT, YYREEE (reference sequence). The CDR3 extends over 15 amino acids. The DNA of the CDR3 is TGTGCCAGCAGCTTCGGAGGACAGGGAGGGACTGAAGCTTTCTTT. It yields the protein CASSFGGQGGTEAFF.

The chain recombines TRBV19 with TRBJ1-6, with 10 nucleotides matching TRBD1. Trimming cost V 8 bases and J 8 bases; bases outside gene matches: 3. CDR3 size: 13 residues. Germline V gene lookup returns CDR1 LNHDA and CDR2 SQIVND (reference sequence). CDR3 in DNA: TGTGCCAGTGGGGGACAGGGGTATTCACCCCTCCACTTT. Translation gives CASGGQGYSPLHF.

This clone has just a few counts. V is TRBV5-1 and J is TRBJ2-3; D perhaps matches TRBD2 (7 bases). With 3 bases removed from V and 2 bases from J, the gap between germline ends came to 10 bases. The CDR3 is made up of 14 amino acids. The germline V gene encodes CDR1 SGHRS and CDR2 YFSETQ. CDR3 region: CASSSGGPTDTQYF. The CDR3 bases are TGCGCCAGCAGCTCCGGGGGGCCCACAGATACGCAGTATTTT.

The chain has TRBV9 and TRBJ2-1; no clear D gene. CDR1 and CDR2 (germline): SGDLS, YYNGEE. Trimming pared 3 bases from V and 3 bases from J, leaving 4 bases between. The CDR3 is 12 amino acids. CDR3 region: CASSGDYNEQFF. CDR3 in DNA: TGTGCCAGCAGCGGAGACTACAATGAGCAGTTCTTC.

The chain employs TRBV5-1 and TRBJ2-3; 13 bases map to TRBD2. Germline CDR1 is SGHRS and CDR2 is YFSETQ. This CDR3 has 15 amino acids. The trim removed 4 bases at V and 1 base at J, leaving 0 bases unmatched. This CDR3 reads CASSGLAGGTDTQYF. The CDR3 bases are TGCGCCAGCAGCGGACTAGCGGGGGGCACAGATACGCAGTATTTT.

The CDR3 here is CASSPDMGQGLYGYTF. CDR3 DNA sequence: TGTGCCAGCAGCCCAGACATGGGACAGGGTTTATATGGCTACACCTTC. The rearrangement links TRBV27 to TRBJ1-2; 9 nucleotides align to TRBD1. The CDR3 extends over 16 amino acids. The V gene's germline CDR1 is MNHEY and CDR2 SMNVEV (reference sequence). The trim removed 6 bases at V and 5 bases at J, leaving 13 bases unmatched.

V gene TRBV5-6 combines with J gene TRBJ2-7, with D possibly matching TRBD2 (7 bases). V was pared by 6 bases and J by 0 bases, with 16 bases between. The CDR3 consists of 15 residues. In germline, CDR1 is SGHDT, CDR2 YYEEEE. In nucleotides, the CDR3 is TGTGCCAGCACCAAGGGGGGGGGTCTCTCCTACGAGCAGTACTTC. It codes for CASTKGGGLSYEQYF.

The chain couples TRBV2 to TRBJ2-5; D possibly corresponds to TRBD2 (7 bases). The CDR3 is made up of 15 amino acids. Trimming cost V 7 bases and J 5 bases, with 20 bases left between them. The germline CDR1 and CDR2 sequences are SNHLY and FYNNEI. The CDR3 here is CASTSGEGVRETQYF. The CDR3 bases are TGTGCCAGCACCTCCGGGGAGGGGGTTAGGGAGACCCAGTACTTC. Based on the CDR3 plus reference TRBV2 and TRBJ2-5, the full variable domain is EPEVTQTPSHQVTQMGQEVILRCVPISNHLYFYWYRQILGQKVEFLVSFYNNEISEKSEIFDDQFSVERPDGSNFTLKIRSTKLEDSAMYFCASTSGEGVRETQYFGPGTRLLVL.

The chain combines TRBV28 with TRBJ1-2; D is perhaps TRBD1 (6 bases). The CDR3 has 14 amino acids. Germline loops: CDR1 MDHEN, CDR2 SYDVKM. The ends were cut back, 8 bases at V and 7 bases at J, with 20 bases in the middle. As DNA, the CDR3 is TGTGCCAGCCTGGCTGGGGGCGAAATTGGTGGCTACACCTTC. Its translation is CASLAGGEIGGYTF.